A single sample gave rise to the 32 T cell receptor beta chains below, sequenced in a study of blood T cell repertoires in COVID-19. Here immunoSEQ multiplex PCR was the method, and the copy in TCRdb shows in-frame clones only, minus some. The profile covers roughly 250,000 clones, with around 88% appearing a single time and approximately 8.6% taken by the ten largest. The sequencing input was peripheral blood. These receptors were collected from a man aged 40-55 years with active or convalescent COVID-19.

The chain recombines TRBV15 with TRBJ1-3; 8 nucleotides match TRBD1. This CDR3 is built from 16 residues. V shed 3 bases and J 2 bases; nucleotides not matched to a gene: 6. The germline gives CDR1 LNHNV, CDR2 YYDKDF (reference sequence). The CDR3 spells CATSSPQGAAGNTIYF. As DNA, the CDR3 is TGTGCCACCAGCAGTCCGCAGGGGGCTGCTGGAAACACCATATATTTT.

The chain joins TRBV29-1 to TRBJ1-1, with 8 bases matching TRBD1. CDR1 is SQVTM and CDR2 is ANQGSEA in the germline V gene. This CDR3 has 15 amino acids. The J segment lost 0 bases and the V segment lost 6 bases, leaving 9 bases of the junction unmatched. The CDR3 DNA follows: TGCAGCGTCAGACAGGGGATAAACATGAACACTGAAGCTTTCTTT. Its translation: CSVRQGINMNTEAFF.

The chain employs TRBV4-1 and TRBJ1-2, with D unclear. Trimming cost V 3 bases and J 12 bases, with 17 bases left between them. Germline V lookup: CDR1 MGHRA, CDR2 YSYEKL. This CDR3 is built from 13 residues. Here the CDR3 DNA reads TGCGCCAGCAGCCAGGCACCACAGAGCACCAACACCTTC. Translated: CASSQAPQSTNTF.

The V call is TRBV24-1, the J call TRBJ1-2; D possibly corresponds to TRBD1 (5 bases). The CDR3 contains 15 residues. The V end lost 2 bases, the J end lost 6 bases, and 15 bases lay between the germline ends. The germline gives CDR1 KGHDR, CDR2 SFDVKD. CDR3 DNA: TGTGCCACCAGTGATTCAGGGAACGCGTGGAATGGCTACACCTTC. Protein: CATSDSGNAWNGYTF.

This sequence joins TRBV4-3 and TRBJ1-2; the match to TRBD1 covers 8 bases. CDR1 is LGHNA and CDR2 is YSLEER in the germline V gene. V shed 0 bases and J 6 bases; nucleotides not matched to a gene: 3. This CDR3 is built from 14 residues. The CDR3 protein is CASSQDTGGNGYTF. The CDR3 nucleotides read TGCGCCAGCAGCCAAGATACAGGGGGAAATGGCTACACCTTC.

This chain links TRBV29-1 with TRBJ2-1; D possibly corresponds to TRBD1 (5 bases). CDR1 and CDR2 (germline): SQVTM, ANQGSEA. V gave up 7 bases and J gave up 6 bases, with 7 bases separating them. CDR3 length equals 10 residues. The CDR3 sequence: CSGQTNEQFF. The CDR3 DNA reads TGCAGCGGACAGACCAATGAGCAGTTCTTC.

The CDR3 DNA follows: TGTGCCAGCAGCCAGACGACAGGGTCCCATGGCTACACCTTC. Protein sequence: CASSQTTGSHGYTF. The chain employs TRBV14 and TRBJ1-2; 7 bases line up with TRBD1. Per germline, CDR1 SGHDN and CDR2 FVKESK. J lost 6 bases, V lost 3 bases, and 7 bases had no gene match. The CDR3 covers 14 residues.

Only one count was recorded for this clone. The CDR3 DNA sequence: TGTGCCAGCAGTAACAGGGCGCAGGGAAACACCATATATTTT. Translation: CASSNRAQGNTIYF. The chain couples TRBV6-5 to TRBJ1-3; TRBD1 might be the D (6 bases). Deletions cut 5 bases from V and 4 bases from J, with 12 bases between. CDR1 is MNHEY, CDR2 SVGAGI, per germline. This CDR3 contains 14 residues.

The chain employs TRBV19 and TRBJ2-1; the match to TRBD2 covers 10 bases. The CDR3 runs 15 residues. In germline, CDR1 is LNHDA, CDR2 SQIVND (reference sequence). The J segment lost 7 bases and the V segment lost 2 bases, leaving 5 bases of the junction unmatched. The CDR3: CASSITSGNINEQFF. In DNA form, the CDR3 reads TGTGCCAGTAGTATAACTAGCGGGAATATTAATGAGCAGTTCTTC.

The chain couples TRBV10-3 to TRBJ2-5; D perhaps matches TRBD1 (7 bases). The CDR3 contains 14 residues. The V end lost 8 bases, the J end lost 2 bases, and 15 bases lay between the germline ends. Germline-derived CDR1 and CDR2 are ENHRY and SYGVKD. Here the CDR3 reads CAIGRTGSQETQYF. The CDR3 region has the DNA TGTGCCATCGGGAGGACAGGTTCTCAAGAGACCCAGTACTTC.

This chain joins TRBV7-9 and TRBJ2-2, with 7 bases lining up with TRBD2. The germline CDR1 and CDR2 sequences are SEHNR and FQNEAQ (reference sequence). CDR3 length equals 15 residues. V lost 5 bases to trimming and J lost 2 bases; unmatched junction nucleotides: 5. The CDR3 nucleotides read TGTGCCAGCAGCCCCGGGACTACCAACACCGGGGAGCTGTTTTTT. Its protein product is CASSPGTTNTGELFF.

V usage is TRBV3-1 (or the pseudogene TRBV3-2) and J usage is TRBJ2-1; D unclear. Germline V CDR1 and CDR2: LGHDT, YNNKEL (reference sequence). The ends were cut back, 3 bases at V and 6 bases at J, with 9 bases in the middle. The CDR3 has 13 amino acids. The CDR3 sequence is CASSHGQINEQFF. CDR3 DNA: TGTGCCAGCAGCCATGGGCAGATCAATGAGCAGTTCTTC.

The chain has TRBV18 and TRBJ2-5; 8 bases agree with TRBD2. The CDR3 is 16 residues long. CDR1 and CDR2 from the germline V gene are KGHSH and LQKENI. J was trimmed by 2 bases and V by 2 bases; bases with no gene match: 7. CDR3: CASSPLGGGSQETQYF. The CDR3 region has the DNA TGTGCCAGCTCACCATTAGGCGGGGGGTCACAAGAGACCCAGTACTTC. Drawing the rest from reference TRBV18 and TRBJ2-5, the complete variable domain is NAGVMQNPRHLVRRRGQEARLRCSPMKGHSHVYWYRQLPEEGLKFMVYLQKENIIDESGMPKERFSAEFPKEGPSILRIQQVVRGDSAAYFCASSPLGGGSQETQYFGPGTRLLVL.

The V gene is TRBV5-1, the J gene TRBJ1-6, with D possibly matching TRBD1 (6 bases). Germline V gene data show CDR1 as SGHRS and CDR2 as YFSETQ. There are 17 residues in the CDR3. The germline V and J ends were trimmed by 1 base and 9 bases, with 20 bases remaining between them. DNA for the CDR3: TGCGCCAGCAGCTTGCTGTTCTTGGGGGCGAATGGTTCACCCCTCCACTTT. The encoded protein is CASSLLFLGANGSPLHF. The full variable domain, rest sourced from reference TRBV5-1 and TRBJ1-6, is KAGVTQTPRYLIKTRGQQVTLSCSPISGHRSVSWYQQTPGQGLQFLFEYFSETQRNKGNFPGRFSGRQFSNSRSEMNVSTLELGDSALYLCASSLLFLGANGSPLHFGNGTRLTVT.

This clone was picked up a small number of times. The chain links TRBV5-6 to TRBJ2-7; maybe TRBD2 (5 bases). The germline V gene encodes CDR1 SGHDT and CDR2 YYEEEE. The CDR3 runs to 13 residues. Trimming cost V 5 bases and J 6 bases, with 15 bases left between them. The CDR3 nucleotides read TGTGCCAGCAGTTATGGTCGACGGGGCGAGCAGTACTTC. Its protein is CASSYGRRGEQYF.

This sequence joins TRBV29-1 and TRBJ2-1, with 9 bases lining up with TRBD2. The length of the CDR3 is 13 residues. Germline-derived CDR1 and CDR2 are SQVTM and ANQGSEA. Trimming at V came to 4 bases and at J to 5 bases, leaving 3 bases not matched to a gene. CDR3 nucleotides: TGCAGCGTTGGCGGGAGGGCCAACAATGAGCAGTTCTTC. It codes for CSVGGRANNEQFF.

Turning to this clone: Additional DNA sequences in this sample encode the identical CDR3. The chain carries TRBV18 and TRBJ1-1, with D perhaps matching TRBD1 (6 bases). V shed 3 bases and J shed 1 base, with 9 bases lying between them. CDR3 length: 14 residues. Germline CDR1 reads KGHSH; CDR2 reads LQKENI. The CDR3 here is CASSPRTENTEAFF. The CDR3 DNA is TGTGCCAGCTCACCCCGGACAGAGAACACTGAAGCTTTCTTT.

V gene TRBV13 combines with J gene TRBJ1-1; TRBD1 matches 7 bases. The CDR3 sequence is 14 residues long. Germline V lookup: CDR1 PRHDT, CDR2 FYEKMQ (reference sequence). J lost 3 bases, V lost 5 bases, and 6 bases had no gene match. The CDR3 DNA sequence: TGTGCCAGCAGCATCAGGGGGGCGGACACTGAAGCTTTCTTT. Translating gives CASSIRGADTEAFF.

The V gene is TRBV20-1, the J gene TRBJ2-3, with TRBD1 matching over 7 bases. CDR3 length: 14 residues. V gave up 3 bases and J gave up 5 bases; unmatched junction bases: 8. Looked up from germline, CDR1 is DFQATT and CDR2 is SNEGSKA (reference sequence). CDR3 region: CSASETGPIDTQYF. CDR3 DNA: TGCAGTGCTAGTGAGACAGGGCCAATAGATACGCAGTATTTT.

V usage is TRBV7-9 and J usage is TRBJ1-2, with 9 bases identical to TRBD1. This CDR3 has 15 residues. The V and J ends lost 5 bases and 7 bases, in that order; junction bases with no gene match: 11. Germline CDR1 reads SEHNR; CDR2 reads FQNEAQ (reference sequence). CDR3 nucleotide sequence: TGTGCCAGCAGCCGAGATTCGGGACAGGGATCTGGCTACACCTTC. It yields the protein CASSRDSGQGSGYTF.

The DNA for the CDR3 is TGTGCCAGCAGCCCCCATCGGGGTCTGGTTGAGACCCAGTACTTC. Its translation: CASSPHRGLVETQYF. The rearrangement joins TRBV3-1 (or the pseudogene TRBV3-2) to TRBJ2-5; D perhaps matches TRBD2 (5 bases). V was shortened by 4 bases and J by 5 bases, with 17 bases between the two germline ends. The CDR3 spans 15 residues. CDR1 is LGHDT, CDR2 YNNKEL, per germline (reference sequence).

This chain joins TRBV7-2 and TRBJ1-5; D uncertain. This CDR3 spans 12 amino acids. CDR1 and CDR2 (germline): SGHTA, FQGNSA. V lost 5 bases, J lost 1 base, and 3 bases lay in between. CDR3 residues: CASSRSNQPQHF. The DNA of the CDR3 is TGTGCCAGCAGCCGGAGCAATCAGCCCCAGCATTTT.

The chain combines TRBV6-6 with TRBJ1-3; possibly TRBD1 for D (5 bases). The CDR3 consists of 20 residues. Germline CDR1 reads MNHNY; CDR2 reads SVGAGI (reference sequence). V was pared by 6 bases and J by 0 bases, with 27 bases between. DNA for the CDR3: TGTGCCAGCAGCTGGAGACCCCGCCGACAGACCATCTCCTCTGGAAACACCATATATTTT. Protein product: CASSWRPRRQTISSGNTIYF.

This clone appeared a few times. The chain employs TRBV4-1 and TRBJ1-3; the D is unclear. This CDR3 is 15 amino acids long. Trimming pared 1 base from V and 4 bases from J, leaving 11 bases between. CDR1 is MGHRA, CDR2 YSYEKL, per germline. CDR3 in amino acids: CASSQVSTYGNTIYF. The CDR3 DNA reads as TGCGCCAGCAGCCAAGTCAGTACGTACGGAAACACCATATATTTT.

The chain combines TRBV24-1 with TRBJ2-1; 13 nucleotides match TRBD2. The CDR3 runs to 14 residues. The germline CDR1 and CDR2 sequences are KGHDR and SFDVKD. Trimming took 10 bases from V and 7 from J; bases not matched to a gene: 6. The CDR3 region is CATEGLAGVNEQFF. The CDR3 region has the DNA TGTGCCACAGAAGGACTAGCGGGAGTTAATGAGCAGTTCTTC.

The CDR3 is CASSLRVGSEAFF. CDR3 DNA sequence: TGTGCCAGCAGCCTCAGGGTCGGATCTGAAGCTTTCTTT. The chain links TRBV3-1 (or the pseudogene TRBV3-2) to TRBJ1-1; possibly TRBD1 for D (5 bases). Trimming stripped 4 bases from V and 6 bases from J, with 12 bases between. Germline CDR1 is LGHDT and CDR2 is YNNKEL (reference sequence). This CDR3 has 13 amino acids.

The CDR3 spells CATSTGGRTGELFF. The DNA of the CDR3 is TGCGCCACCTCGACAGGGGGGCGCACCGGGGAGCTGTTTTTT. This sequence joins TRBV10-1 and TRBJ2-2; 9 bases fit TRBD1. Germline V gives CDR1 WNHNN, CDR2 SYGVQD (reference sequence). The J segment lost 4 bases and the V segment lost 10 bases, leaving 7 bases of the junction unmatched. The CDR3 totals 14 residues.

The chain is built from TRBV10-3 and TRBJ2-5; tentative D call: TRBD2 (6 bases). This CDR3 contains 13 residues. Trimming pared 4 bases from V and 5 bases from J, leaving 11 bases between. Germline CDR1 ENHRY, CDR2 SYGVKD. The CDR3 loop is CAISVGGTETQYF. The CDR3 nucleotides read TGTGCCATCAGTGTTGGGGGGACGGAGACCCAGTACTTC.

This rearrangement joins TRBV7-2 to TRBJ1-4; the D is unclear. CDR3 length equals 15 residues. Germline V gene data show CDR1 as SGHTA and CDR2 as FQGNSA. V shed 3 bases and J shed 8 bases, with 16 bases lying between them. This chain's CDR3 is CASSLLAGDGEKLFF. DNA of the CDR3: TGTGCCAGCAGCTTGTTGGCCGGGGATGGGGAAAAACTGTTTTTT. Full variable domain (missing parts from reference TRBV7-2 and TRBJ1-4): GAGVSQSPSNKVTEKGKDVELRCDPISGHTALYWYRQSLGQGLEFLIYFQGNSAPDKSGLPSDRFSAERTGGSVSTLTIQRTQQEDSAVYLCASSLLAGDGEKLFFGSGTQLSVL.

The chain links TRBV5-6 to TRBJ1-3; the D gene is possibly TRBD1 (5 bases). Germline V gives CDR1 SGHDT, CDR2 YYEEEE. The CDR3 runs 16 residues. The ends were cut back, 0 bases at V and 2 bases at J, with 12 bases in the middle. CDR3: CASSLGKGLTGNTIYF. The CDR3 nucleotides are TGTGCCAGCAGCTTGGGGAAGGGGCTAACTGGAAACACCATATATTTT. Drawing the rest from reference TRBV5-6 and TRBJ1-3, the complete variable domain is DAGVTQSPTHLIKTRGQQVTLRCSPKSGHDTVSWYQQALGQGPQFIFQYYEEEERQRGNFPDRFSGHQFPNYSSELNVNALLLGDSALYLCASSLGKGLTGNTIYFGEGSWLTVV.

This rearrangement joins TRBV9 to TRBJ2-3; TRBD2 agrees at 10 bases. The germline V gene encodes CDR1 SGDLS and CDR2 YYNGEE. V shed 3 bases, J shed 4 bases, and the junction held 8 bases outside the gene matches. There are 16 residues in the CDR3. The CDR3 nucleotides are TGTGCCAGCAGCGGGTTCCTAGCGGGGGACCCAGATACGCAGTATTTT. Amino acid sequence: CASSGFLAGDPDTQYF.

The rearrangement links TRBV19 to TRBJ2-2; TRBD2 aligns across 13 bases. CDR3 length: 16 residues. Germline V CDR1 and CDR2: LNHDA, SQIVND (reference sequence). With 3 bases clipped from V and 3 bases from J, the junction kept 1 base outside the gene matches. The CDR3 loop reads CASSIGLAGDTGELFF. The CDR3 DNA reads TGTGCCAGTAGTATCGGACTAGCGGGAGACACCGGGGAGCTGTTTTTT. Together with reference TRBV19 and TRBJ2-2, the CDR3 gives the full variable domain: DGGITQSPKYLFRKEGQNVTLSCEQNLNHDAMYWYRQDPGQGLRLIYYSQIVNDFQKGDIAEGYSVSREKKESFPLTVTSAQKNPTAFYLCASSIGLAGDTGELFFGEGSRLTVL.